These 19 T cell receptor beta chains were sequenced from one sample in a study of response to subunit inactivated influenza vaccine. TCRdb itself ran the RT-PCR reads through MiXCR, one entry per CDR3 protein. The repertoire consists of 450,000 to 600,000 distinct CDR3 sequences, with less than 10% occurring once and the leading ten covering around 13%. The material was PBMCs from blood, obtained less than 30 months after vaccination. Every receptor here comes from a man aged 45 to 70 who received an inactivated influenza vaccine.

This clonotype was counted ten times or more. This chain uses TRBV7-2 with TRBJ1-5, with D possibly TRBD1 on 5 matching bases. Germline CDR1 and CDR2: SGHTA and FQGNSA. Trimming cost V 1 base and J 6 bases, with 7 bases left between them. This CDR3 spans 13 amino acids. CDR3 region: CASSLGGSQPQHF. The CDR3 nucleotides are TGTGCCAGCAGCTTAGGGGGGTCTCAGCCCCAGCATTTT.

This clonotype was counted ten times or more. The gene calls are TRBV5-1 and TRBJ1-2; D is undetermined. CDR3 length: 15 residues. Per the germline V gene, CDR1 is SGHRS and CDR2 is YFSETQ. Between the trimmed V and J ends, which lost 4 bases and 2 bases, there was a span of 15 bases. DNA for the CDR3: TGCGCCAGCAGCCCGGACGGGATGGGGAACTATGGCTACACCTTC. Amino acid sequence: CASSPDGMGNYGYTF. Full variable domain (outside the CDR3, taken from reference TRBV5-1 and TRBJ1-2): KAGVTQTPRYLIKTRGQQVTLSCSPISGHRSVSWYQQTPGQGLQFLFEYFSETQRNKGNFPGRFSGRQFSNSRSEMNVSTLELGDSALYLCASSPDGMGNYGYTFGSGTRLTVV.

This clonotype was recorded a few times. V gene TRBV11-2 combines with J gene TRBJ2-7; 7 bases map to TRBD2. The germline CDR1 and CDR2 sequences are SGHAT and FQNNGV. V lost 3 bases, J lost 1 base, and 6 bases stayed unmatched. The CDR3 length is 15 residues. The CDR3 DNA reads as TGTGCCAGCAGCTTGTCCTCGGGGGGTTCCTACGAGCAGTACTTC. It translates to CASSLSSGGSYEQYF.

This clonotype occurred many times. The CDR3 DNA reads as TGTGCCAGCAGCTTCATAGACAATGAGCAGTTCTTC. It yields the protein CASSFIDNEQFF. V and J are TRBV5-5 and TRBJ2-1; D is undetermined. V lost 2 bases and J lost 5, with 5 bases in between. Per the germline V gene, CDR1 is SGHKS and CDR2 is YYEKEE (reference sequence). There are 12 residues in the CDR3. Complete variable domain (other parts from reference TRBV5-5 and TRBJ2-1): DAGVTQSPTHLIKTRGQQVTLRCSPISGHKSVSWYQQVLGQGPQFIFQYYEKEERGRGNFPDRFSARQFPNYSSELNVNALLLGDSALYLCASSFIDNEQFFGPGTRLTVL.

This clonotype was counted a few times. The rearrangement links TRBV4-3 to TRBJ1-2; D is undetermined. V was clipped by 6 bases and J by 7 bases, with 18 bases between them. Germline loops: CDR1 LGHNA, CDR2 YSLEER. This CDR3 spans 14 amino acids. The CDR3 coding sequence is TGCGCCAGCAGACCCGTAGGTTCAGTTGGTGGCTACACCTTC. Translating gives CASRPVGSVGGYTF.

V gene TRBV5-1 combines with J gene TRBJ2-2; D remains unclear. The V and J ends lost 3 bases and 5 bases respectively, with 8 bases between them. CDR1 is SGHRS, CDR2 YFSETQ, per germline. This CDR3 contains 13 residues. CDR3 amino acids: CASSSYPTGELFF. CDR3 nucleotides: TGCGCCAGCAGCTCATATCCAACCGGGGAGCTGTTTTTT.

This clonotype was counted many times. The junction does not match germline at one end; this may be a read error. This chain links TRBV10-3 with TRBJ2-5, with a tentative D call TRBD1 (7 bases). This CDR3 contains 15 residues. Germline V lookup: CDR1 ENHRY, CDR2 SYGVKD. CDR3 protein: CAIRESGDSKETQYF. In DNA, the CDR3 is TGTGCCATCAGGGAGTCGGGGGACAGTAAAGAGACCCAGTACTTC.

The rearrangement joins TRBV12-3 or TRBV12-4 to TRBJ2-7, with D perhaps matching TRBD1 or TRBD2 (5 bases each). Trimming cost V 9 bases and J 6 bases, with 9 bases left between them. The CDR3 consists of 10 residues. The chain's CDR3 is CASLGVEQYF. CDR3 in DNA: TGTGCCAGTTTGGGGGTCGAGCAGTACTTC.

This clonotype appeared a few times. This chain links TRBV28 with TRBJ1-1; 7 nucleotides match TRBD1. There are 15 residues in the CDR3. V dropped 2 bases and J dropped 5; count of bases not matched to a gene: 8. Germline-derived CDR1 and CDR2 are MDHEN and SYDVKM. This CDR3 is CASSLGNRGGTEAFF. The CDR3 DNA reads as TGTGCCAGCAGTTTAGGGAACAGGGGAGGTACTGAAGCTTTCTTT.

This clonotype was found a few times. The chain links TRBV7-2 to TRBJ2-3, with 11 bases aligning to TRBD1. The trim removed 1 base at V and 4 bases at J, leaving 13 bases unmatched. This CDR3 has 19 amino acids. In germline, CDR1 is SGHTA, CDR2 FQGNSA. CDR3 sequence (DNA): TGTGCCAGCAGCTTAGTCGCTGTTATCGGACAGGGGGCACCAGATACGCAGTATTTT. It encodes CASSLVAVIGQGAPDTQYF.

This clonotype was seen a handful of times. The chain combines TRBV18 with TRBJ1-1, with D perhaps matching TRBD1 (6 bases). The germline V and J ends were trimmed by 0 bases and 4 bases, with 12 bases remaining between them. CDR1 is KGHSH and CDR2 is LQKENI in the germline V gene. The CDR3 sequence is 15 residues long. The CDR3: CASSPPPGAVTEAFF. Written as DNA, the CDR3 is TGTGCCAGCTCACCACCGCCAGGGGCCGTCACTGAAGCTTTCTTT.

This clonotype was observed a handful of times. CDR3 in amino acids: CASSLTRGAETQYF. In DNA form, the CDR3 reads TGTGCCAGCAGCTTAACGAGGGGCGCAGAGACCCAGTACTTC. J is TRBJ2-5 and V is TRBV5-5; D is possibly TRBD1 or TRBD2 (5 bases each). The CDR3 has 14 residues. Looked up from germline, CDR1 is SGHKS and CDR2 is YYEKEE (reference sequence). The V end lost 2 bases, the J end lost 4 bases, and 12 bases lay between the germline ends.

This clonotype appeared many times. The rearrangement joins TRBV2 to TRBJ2-3; the D gene is possibly TRBD1 (6 bases). The CDR3 covers 15 residues. Trimming removed 6 bases at V and 0 bases at J, with 13 bases between. In germline, CDR1 is SNHLY, CDR2 FYNNEI. This CDR3 reads CASRVGTPSTDTQYF. The CDR3 DNA sequence: TGTGCCAGCAGGGTCGGGACACCTAGCACAGATACGCAGTATTTT. The variable domain in full, completed from reference TRBV2 and TRBJ2-3, reads EPEVTQTPSHQVTQMGQEVILRCVPISNHLYFYWYRQILGQKVEFLVSFYNNEISEKSEIFDDQFSVERPDGSNFTLKIRSTKLEDSAMYFCASRVGTPSTDTQYFGPGTRLTVL.

This clonotype was counted a few times. The gene calls are TRBV7-2 and TRBJ2-5, with 9 bases that match TRBD2. Unmatched junction bases numbered 3, after V lost 5 bases and J lost 5 bases. Germline CDR1 reads SGHTA; CDR2 reads FQGNSA. The CDR3 contains 13 residues. CDR3 amino acids: CASSRTSDETQYF. The CDR3 nucleotides are TGTGCCAGCAGCCGGACTAGCGATGAGACCCAGTACTTC.

The table lists this clonotype with a few counts. This sequence joins TRBV9 and TRBJ2-5; the D gene is possibly TRBD2 (7 bases). Per the germline V gene, CDR1 is SGDLS and CDR2 is YYNGEE. The CDR3 consists of 16 residues. The ends were cut back, 4 bases at V and 2 bases at J, with 18 bases in the middle. The CDR3 protein is CASSIGGGGRQETQYF. CDR3 bases: TGTGCCAGCAGCATAGGGGGAGGGGGACGACAAGAGACCCAGTACTTC.

This clonotype has ten or more counts. This chain links TRBV6-2 or TRBV6-3 with TRBJ2-2; unclear D gene. The V end was cut by 2 bases, the J end by 5 bases, with 6 bases between. Germline V lookup: CDR1 MNHEY, CDR2 SVGEGT. The CDR3 consists of 13 residues. CDR3 amino acids: CASSYLWTGELFF. The CDR3 nucleotides are TGTGCCAGCAGTTACCTTTGGACCGGGGAGCTGTTTTTT.

This clonotype appeared a few times. V usage is TRBV4-3 and J usage is TRBJ1-1, with D possibly matching TRBD1 (6 bases). The CDR3 extends over 14 amino acids. From germline, CDR1 is LGHNA and CDR2 YSLEER. V was shortened by 4 bases and J by 5 bases, with 14 bases between the two germline ends. The CDR3 reads CASSPWEGETEAFF. In nucleotides, the CDR3 is TGCGCCAGCAGCCCTTGGGAGGGGGAAACTGAAGCTTTCTTT.

As concerns this clonotype: At one boundary the junction diverges from the germline segment, which might be a read error. The V call is TRBV20-1, the J call TRBJ2-3; tentative D call: TRBD1 (6 bases). CDR1 and CDR2 (germline): DFQATT, SNEGSKA (reference sequence). The CDR3 covers 11 residues. The CDR3 reads CSAQPGTLSLF. In DNA, the CDR3 is TGCAGTGCCCAACCTGGGACACTTAGCTTATTT.

The chain combines TRBV5-1 with TRBJ2-7; no reliable D call. The CDR3 covers 14 residues. Germline CDR1 is SGHRS and CDR2 is YFSETQ. With 2 bases removed from V and 1 base from J, the gap between germline ends came to 10 bases. The CDR3, as DNA: TGCGCCAGCAGCTTAAGGAAAGGGTCCTACGAGCAGTACTTC. Its translation: CASSLRKGSYEQYF.